Each of the 16 T cell receptor beta chains below was sequenced from the same sample in a study of blood T cell repertoires in COVID-19. Only in-frame clones appear in the TCRdb table, and some are missing; sequencing was by immunoSEQ multiplex PCR. The sample records fewer than 250,000 clones, 85% being singletons. The sample comprised peripheral blood. The receptors were sampled from a woman in her sixties with active or convalescent COVID-19.

The CDR3: CASSFLSGSTDTQYF. CDR3 DNA sequence: TGTGCCAGCAGCTTCCTTAGCGGGAGTACAGATACGCAGTATTTT. This chain uses TRBV7-2 with TRBJ2-3; 9 bases align to TRBD2. V was clipped by 3 bases and J by 3 bases; unmatched bases: 4. This CDR3 region has 15 residues. Germline CDR1 is SGHTA and CDR2 is FQGNSA.

This chain connects TRBV3-1 (or the pseudogene TRBV3-2) to TRBJ2-5; no reliable D call. Germline V gene sequence: CDR1 LGHDT, CDR2 YNNKEL (reference sequence). The V end lost 0 bases, the J end lost 2 bases, and 10 bases lay between the germline ends. The CDR3 is 15 residues long. In nucleotides, the CDR3 is TGTGCCAGCAGCCAAGAAGTAGGCAGGCAAGAGACCCAGTACTTC. It yields the protein CASSQEVGRQETQYF.

The chain combines TRBV9 with TRBJ1-2; 9 bases fit TRBD1. Per germline, CDR1 SGDLS and CDR2 YYNGEE. The CDR3 has 15 amino acids. V lost 3 bases, J lost 4 bases, and 7 bases stayed unmatched. CDR3: CASSAAGQGFYGYTF. The CDR3, as DNA: TGTGCCAGCAGCGCGGCGGGACAGGGCTTCTATGGCTACACCTTC. Supplemented by reference TRBV9 and TRBJ1-2, the full variable domain reads DSGVTQTPKHLITATGQRVTLRCSPRSGDLSVYWYQQSLDQGLQFLIQYYNGEERAKGNILERFSAQQFPDLHSELNLSSLELGDSALYFCASSAAGQGFYGYTFGSGTRLTVV.

The chain uses TRBV14 and TRBJ2-5; TRBD1 matches at 8 bases. V shed 5 bases, J shed 5 bases, and the junction held 10 bases outside the gene matches. This CDR3 has 15 amino acids. CDR1 is SGHDN, CDR2 FVKESK, per germline. CDR3 DNA sequence: TGTGCCAGCAGCGCGACAGGGGATTTTCTGGAGACCCAGTACTTC. Its protein product is CASSATGDFLETQYF.

The V and J genes are TRBV15 and TRBJ2-6; D remains unclear. The CDR3 extends over 15 amino acids. Trimming removed 5 bases from V and 0 bases from J, with 8 bases in between. Germline values: CDR1 LNHNV, CDR2 YYDKDF (reference sequence). The CDR3 reads CATSVPISGANVLTF. The CDR3 DNA reads TGTGCCACCAGCGTCCCTATCTCTGGGGCCAACGTCCTGACTTTC.

The chain has TRBV12-3 or TRBV12-4 and TRBJ2-3; 8 positions match TRBD1. Trimming cost V 6 bases and J 6 bases; bases outside gene matches: 5. The CDR3 covers 13 residues. CDR3 residues: CASSRDRGDTQYF. In nucleotides, the CDR3 is TGTGCCAGCAGCCGCGACAGGGGCGATACGCAGTATTTT.

The chain uses TRBV7-8 and TRBJ1-1; 8 positions agree with TRBD1. Germline V gene sequence: CDR1 SGHVS, CDR2 FQNEAQ. V lost 4 bases, J lost 3 bases, and 7 bases stayed unmatched. This CDR3 is built from 15 residues. The CDR3 coding sequence is TGTGCCAGCAGCTGGGACAGGCTGGGGGACACTGAAGCTTTCTTT. Its protein product is CASSWDRLGDTEAFF.

This clone came up a few times. The chain couples TRBV7-9 to TRBJ2-1; 10 nucleotides align to TRBD1. CDR3 length: 14 residues. Germline V gene sequence: CDR1 SEHNR, CDR2 FQNEAQ (reference sequence). V dropped 3 bases and J dropped 10; count of bases not matched to a gene: 6. CDR3 loop: CASSFGTGASEQFF. CDR3 nucleotides: TGTGCCAGCAGCTTCGGGACAGGGGCTTCGGAGCAGTTCTTC.

The rearrangement links TRBV7-2 to TRBJ2-1; TRBD2 is a possible D gene (5 bases). Deletions cut 7 bases from V and 8 bases from J, with 12 bases between. CDR1 is SGHTA, CDR2 FQGNSA, per germline. This CDR3 is built from 12 residues. The CDR3 DNA reads TGTGCCAGCACTACTTCGGGGTATGAGCAGTTCTTC. The encoded protein is CASTTSGYEQFF. Looking up the rest from reference TRBV7-2 and TRBJ2-1 gives the full variable domain: GAGVSQSPSNKVTEKGKDVELRCDPISGHTALYWYRQSLGQGLEFLIYFQGNSAPDKSGLPSDRFSAERTGGSVSTLTIQRTQQEDSAVYLCASTTSGYEQFFGPGTRLTVL.

V is TRBV7-2 and J is TRBJ2-5; D may be TRBD1 (5 bases). Germline lookup yields CDR1 SGHTA and CDR2 FQGNSA. V was shortened by 1 base and J by 5 bases, with 11 bases between the two germline ends. The CDR3 spans 14 residues. This chain's CDR3 is CASSLEGFAETQYF. The CDR3 DNA follows: TGTGCCAGCAGCTTAGAGGGGTTTGCGGAGACCCAGTACTTC.

As to this clone: An end of the junction differs from the germline gene, which may be a read error. V is TRBV11-3 and J is TRBJ1-4; 7 bases match TRBD1. The CDR3 is made up of 16 amino acids. Germline-derived CDR1 and CDR2 are SGHNT and YENEEA. The CDR3 region has the DNA TGTGCCAACAGCTCGAGGGACAGCTATAATGGTGAAAAACTGTTTTTT. Its protein product is CANSSRDSYNGEKLFF.

V gene TRBV11-2 combines with J gene TRBJ1-1; D perhaps matches TRBD1 (5 bases). With 3 bases removed from V and 5 bases from J, the gap between germline ends came to 10 bases. This CDR3 comprises 13 residues. CDR1 SGHAT and CDR2 FQNNGV come from the germline V gene. CDR3 coding DNA: TGTGCCAGCAGCTTTGGTAGGGGAACTGAAGCTTTCTTT. It translates to CASSFGRGTEAFF.

Regarding this clone: This same CDR3 is encoded by further DNA sequences in the sample. V gene TRBV19 combines with J gene TRBJ1-5; the D is unclear. The germline V and J ends were trimmed by 6 bases and 8 bases, with 11 bases remaining between them. Germline V gene data show CDR1 as LNHDA and CDR2 as SQIVND (reference sequence). The CDR3 extends over 12 amino acids. CDR3 sequence reads: CASSLLGEPQHF. DNA of the CDR3: TGTGCCAGTAGCCTACTCGGGGAGCCCCAGCATTTT.

This clone was detected a few times. The chain uses TRBV7-9 and TRBJ1-1; 7 positions match TRBD1. The CDR3 covers 13 residues. Looked up from germline, CDR1 is SEHNR and CDR2 is FQNEAQ (reference sequence). With 6 bases clipped from V and 4 bases from J, the junction kept 5 bases outside the gene matches. CDR3 nucleotide sequence: TGTGCCAGCAGACCTTACAGGGGCACTGAAGCTTTCTTT. Protein sequence: CASRPYRGTEAFF.

The chain links TRBV5-1 to TRBJ1-1, with 8 bases aligning to TRBD1. The germline V gene encodes CDR1 SGHRS and CDR2 YFSETQ. Trimming at V came to 1 base and at J to 5 bases, leaving 13 bases not matched to a gene. This CDR3 has 17 amino acids. CDR3 nucleotide sequence: TGCGCCAGCAGCTTGAGTGGGGGCAGGGGGCGGAGGACTGAAGCTTTCTTT. Protein product: CASSLSGGRGRRTEAFF. Full variable domain (outside the CDR3, taken from reference TRBV5-1 and TRBJ1-1): KAGVTQTPRYLIKTRGQQVTLSCSPISGHRSVSWYQQTPGQGLQFLFEYFSETQRNKGNFPGRFSGRQFSNSRSEMNVSTLELGDSALYLCASSLSGGRGRRTEAFFGQGTRLTVV.

This clone appeared a single time. The chain uses TRBV6-5 and TRBJ1-5; D may be TRBD1 (5 bases). CDR1 and CDR2 (germline): MNHEY, SVGAGI. There are 15 residues in the CDR3. Between the trimmed V and J ends, which lost 10 bases and 6 bases, there was a span of 22 bases. As DNA, the CDR3 is TGTGCCACCACCCTCGAGCGCGGGGGGGGTCAGCCCCAGCATTTT. Protein sequence: CATTLERGGGQPQHF.